This TCR beta chain was retrieved from a study of cytomegalovirus exposure and HLA in healthy donors. Study information: The 95 to 150 validation repertoires, a later analysis reported, used the same platform as the approximately 700 first-cohort repertoires. Findings and limits, study-wide: It was reportedly the case that the classifier diagnosed cytomegalovirus status with high specificity and sensitivity. A few chains tied to CMV proved CMV antigen-specific in vitro. Most TCR sequences proved rare, with some public TCRs found in many donors.

CDR1 is SEHNR and CDR2 is FQNEAQ in the germline V gene (reference sequence). The CDR3 contains 16 residues. V lost 5 bases, J lost 5 bases, and 13 bases stayed unmatched. As to this clone: The antigen is undetermined.

Here immunoSEQ multiplex PCR was the method, and the copy in TCRdb shows in-frame clones only, minus some. The data hold some 170,000 clones, with 86% observed a single time. The V gene is TRBV7-9, the J gene TRBJ2-5; 8 nucleotides line up with TRBD1. The material sequenced was PBMCs. This TCR was recovered from a man aged 18-30 years in good health and CMV-seropositive. CDR3 in amino acids: CASSLIVRGRRETQYF. The CDR3 DNA follows: TGTGCCAGCAGCCTTATCGTCAGGGGGCGCAGGGAGACCCAGTACTTC.